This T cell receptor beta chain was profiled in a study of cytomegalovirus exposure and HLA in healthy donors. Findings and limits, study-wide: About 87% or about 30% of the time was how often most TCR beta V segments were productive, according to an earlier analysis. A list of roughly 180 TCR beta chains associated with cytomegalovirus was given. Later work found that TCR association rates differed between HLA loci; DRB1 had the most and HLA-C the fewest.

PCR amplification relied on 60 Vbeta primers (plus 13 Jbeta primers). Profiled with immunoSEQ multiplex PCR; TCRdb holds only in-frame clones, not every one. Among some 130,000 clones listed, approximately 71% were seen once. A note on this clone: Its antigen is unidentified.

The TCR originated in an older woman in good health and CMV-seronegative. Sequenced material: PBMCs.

The CDR3 region has the DNA TGTGCCAGCAGTTCCCTTAGCGGGAGGAATGAGCAGTTCTTC. Amino acids: CASSSLSGRNEQFF. This sequence joins TRBV27 and TRBJ2-1; 10 bases map to TRBD2. Germline assignment: CDR1 MNHEY and CDR2 SMNVEV (reference sequence). With V trimmed by 4 bases and J by 7 bases, 4 bases remained unmatched. The CDR3 covers 14 residues.